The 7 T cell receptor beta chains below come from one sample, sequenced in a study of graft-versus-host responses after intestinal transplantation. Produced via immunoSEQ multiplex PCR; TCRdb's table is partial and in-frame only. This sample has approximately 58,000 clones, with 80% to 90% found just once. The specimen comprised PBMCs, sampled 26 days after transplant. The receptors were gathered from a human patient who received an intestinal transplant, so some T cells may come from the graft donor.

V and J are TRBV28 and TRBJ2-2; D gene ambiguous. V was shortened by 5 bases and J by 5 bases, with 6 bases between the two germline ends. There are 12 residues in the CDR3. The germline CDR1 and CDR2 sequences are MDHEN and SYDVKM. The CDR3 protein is CASSPQTGELFF. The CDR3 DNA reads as TGTGCCAGCAGTCCCCAAACCGGGGAGCTGTTTTTT.

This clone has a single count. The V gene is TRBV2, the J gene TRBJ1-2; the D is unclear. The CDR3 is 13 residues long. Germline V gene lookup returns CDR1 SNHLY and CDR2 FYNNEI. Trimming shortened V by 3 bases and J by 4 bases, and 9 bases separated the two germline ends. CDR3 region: CASSDHRAYGYTF. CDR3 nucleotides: TGTGCCAGCAGTGATCACAGAGCCTATGGCTACACCTTC.

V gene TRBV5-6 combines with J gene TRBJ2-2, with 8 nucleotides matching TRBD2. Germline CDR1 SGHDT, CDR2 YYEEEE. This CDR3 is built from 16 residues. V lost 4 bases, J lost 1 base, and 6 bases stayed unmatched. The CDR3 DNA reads TGTGCCAGCAGCCCACTAGCGGTCATGAACACCGGGGAGCTGTTTTTT. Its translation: CASSPLAVMNTGELFF.

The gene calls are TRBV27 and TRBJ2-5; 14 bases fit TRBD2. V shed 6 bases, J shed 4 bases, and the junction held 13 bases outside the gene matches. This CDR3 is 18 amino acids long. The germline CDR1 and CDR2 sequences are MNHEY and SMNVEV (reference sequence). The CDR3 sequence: CASSLTGTSGGVGETQYF. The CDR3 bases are TGTGCCAGCAGCCTAACCGGGACTAGCGGGGGAGTAGGAGAGACCCAGTACTTC.

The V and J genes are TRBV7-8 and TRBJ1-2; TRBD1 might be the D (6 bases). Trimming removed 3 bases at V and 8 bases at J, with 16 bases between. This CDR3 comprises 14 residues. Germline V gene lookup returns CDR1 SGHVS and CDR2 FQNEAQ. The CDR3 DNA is TGTGCCAGCAGCTTTTCGCCGGCAGGGGACGGCTACACCTTC. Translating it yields CASSFSPAGDGYTF.

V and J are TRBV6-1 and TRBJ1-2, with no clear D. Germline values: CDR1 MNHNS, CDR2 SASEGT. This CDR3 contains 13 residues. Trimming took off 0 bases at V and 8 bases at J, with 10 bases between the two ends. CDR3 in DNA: TGTGCCAGCAGTGAAGCGTATCGTGGCGGCTACACCTTC. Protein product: CASSEAYRGGYTF.

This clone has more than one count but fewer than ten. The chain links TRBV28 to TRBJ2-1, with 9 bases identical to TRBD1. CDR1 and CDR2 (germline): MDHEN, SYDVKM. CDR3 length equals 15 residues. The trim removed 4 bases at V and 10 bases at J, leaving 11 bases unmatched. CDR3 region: CASSSRDREIWEQFF. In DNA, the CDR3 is TGTGCCAGCAGTTCCCGGGACAGGGAAATATGGGAGCAGTTCTTC. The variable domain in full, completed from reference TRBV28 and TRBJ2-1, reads DVKVTQSSRYLVKRTGEKVFLECVQDMDHENMFWYRQDPGLGLRLIYFSYDVKMKEKGDIPEGYSVSREKKERFSLILESASTNQTSMYLCASSSRDREIWEQFFGPGTRLTVL.